This T cell receptor (beta chain) was sequenced for a study of spatial heterogeneity in lung cancer. Documented time point: sample taken at primary tumor resection. Germline V gene lookup returns CDR1 LGHNA and CDR2 YNFKEQ. The CDR3 has 15 residues. V lost 0 bases and J lost 3, with 9 bases in between. Ten or more counts support this clonotype. The antigen is unknown. TCRdb re-called the 5' RACE reads through MiXCR, storing one row per CDR3 protein. The table has 4,000 or so distinct CDR3 sequences, around a tenth seen once. Study outcomes and limitations: Counts of expanded alpha and beta TCRs within tumors tracked the tumor nonsynonymous mutation count.

The specimen comprised lung tumor tissue, sampled at surgery. The receptor was isolated from a male donor with early-stage non-small cell lung cancer. The chain combines TRBV4-2 with TRBJ1-5, with a possible D match to TRBD1 (6 bases). CDR3 protein: CASSQDTGINQPQHF. In DNA, the CDR3 is TGTGCCAGCAGCCAAGATACAGGGATCAATCAGCCCCAGCATTTT.